This TCR beta chain was captured in a study of blood T cell repertoires in COVID-19. Turning to the study itself: The United States, Italy and Spain supplied acute and convalescent COVID-19 samples. T cells, B-cell-depleted T cells, or PBMCs supplied cDNA or gDNA.

This CDR3 is 12 amino acids long. The V gene's germline CDR1 is LNHDA and CDR2 SQIVND (reference sequence). V shed 10 bases and J shed 9 bases, with 16 bases lying between them. Authors' data handling: Amplification with reference gene primers provided the estimates of nucleated cell counts. Profiling relied on immunoSEQ multiplex PCR, and the TCRdb table lists in-frame clones only, not all of them. V and J calls and clone size are as listed in that table; D and trimming were resolved from the DNA. Of under 250,000 clones listed, about four fifths are singletons. The V call is TRBV19, the J call TRBJ2-1; D is possibly TRBD2 (7 bases). Material for sequencing was peripheral blood. The sequence derives from a man between 50 and 59 years old with active or convalescent COVID-19. CDR3 bases: TGTGCCATCCGGGGGGCCGGGGGTGAGCAGTTCTTC. It encodes CAIRGAGGEQFF. The variable domain in full, completed from reference TRBV19 and TRBJ2-1, reads DGGITQSPKYLFRKEGQNVTLSCEQNLNHDAMYWYRQDPGQGLRLIYYSQIVNDFQKGDIAEGYSVSREKKESFPLTVTSAQKNPTAFYLCAIRGAGGEQFFGPGTRLTVL.